This T cell receptor (beta chain) was retrieved from a study of cytomegalovirus exposure and HLA in healthy donors. Across the study: Unique TCR beta sequences numbering some 120 million came from about 180 million T cells in an earlier analysis. Counted in an early data release were about 85 million unique TCRs from HLA-typed donors. Study-level points and caveats: In a later analysis, TCR beta V- and J-gene trimming was associated with a missense DCLRE1C variant. Rare sequences made up most TCRs, while some public TCRs were found in many donors.

PCR primers comprised 60 Vbeta and 13 Jbeta primers. TCRdb's copy holds only in-frame clones and misses some; the assay was immunoSEQ multiplex PCR. The data show tens of thousands of clones, approximately 80% seen once. Germline V gives CDR1 MNHEY, CDR2 SVGAGI. The CDR3 contains 14 residues. J was trimmed by 4 bases and V by 6 bases; bases with no gene match: 7. As for this clone: The antigen remains unidentified.

The rearrangement joins TRBV6-5 to TRBJ2-7, with 9 bases identical to TRBD1. Sequenced: PBMCs. This receptor was identified in a human donor in good health. The CDR3 spells CASSLTGGGYEQYF. The CDR3 region has the DNA TGTGCCAGCAGCCTGACAGGGGGAGGGTACGAGCAGTACTTC.